These 8 T cell receptor beta chains originate from one sample sequenced in a study of radiotherapy plus CTLA-4 blockade in lung cancer. Repertoires were generated with immunoSEQ multiplex PCR, while TCRdb's copy carries only in-frame clones and drops some. Among about 72,000 clones listed, about four fifths were seen once. This specimen was peripheral blood, taken from a patient treated with radiotherapy plus ipilimumab. Receptors originate from a human donor with non-small cell lung cancer who had a partial response to radiotherapy plus ipilimumab.

The J gene is TRBJ2-7, the V gene TRBV7-3; D might be TRBD2 (6 bases). The CDR3 runs to 13 residues. CDR1 is SGHTA, CDR2 FQGTGA, per germline. The V and J ends lost 3 bases and 4 bases respectively, with 10 bases between them. The CDR3 spells CASSLRGDYEQYF. As DNA, the CDR3 is TGTGCCAGCAGCTTGCGGGGCGATTACGAGCAGTACTTC.

There are a few counts of this clone. J is TRBJ1-1 and V is TRBV30; D uncertain. With 7 bases removed from V and 4 bases from J, the gap between germline ends came to 13 bases. The CDR3 loop spans 12 amino acids. The germline gives CDR1 GTSNPN, CDR2 SVGIG (reference sequence). The CDR3 is CAFGEGFTEAFF. CDR3 sequence (DNA): TGTGCCTTCGGGGAGGGATTCACTGAAGCTTTCTTT.

CDR3 sequence (DNA): TGTGCCAGCGGGGACAGGTTCGGGACCCAGTACTTC. Its translation is CASGDRFGTQYF. This chain connects TRBV25-1 to TRBJ2-5, with 8 bases matching TRBD1. Losses at the gene ends were 8 bases for V and 7 bases for J; bases not matched to a gene: 6. Germline lookup yields CDR1 MGHDK and CDR2 SYGVNS. The CDR3 has 12 residues.

The J gene is TRBJ2-7, the V gene TRBV9, with TRBD2 matching 13 bases. V lost 3 bases to trimming and J lost 4 bases; unmatched junction nucleotides: 1. CDR3 length equals 14 residues. Germline CDR1 reads SGDLS; CDR2 reads YYNGEE. The chain's CDR3 is CASSEGLAGYEQYF. The CDR3 DNA reads as TGTGCCAGCAGCGAGGGACTAGCGGGGTACGAGCAGTACTTC.

The rearrangement links TRBV9 to TRBJ2-5, with 8 bases lining up with TRBD2. The DNA end is a closer match to TRBJ2-7, so the J assignment may be wrong. This CDR3 comprises 13 residues. CDR1 and CDR2 (germline): SGDLS, YYNGEE. The CDR3 reads CDCAGGPYYEQYF. CDR3 bases: TGTGACTGTGCGGGGGGACCCTACTACGAGCAGTACTTC.

The J gene is TRBJ1-1, the V gene TRBV6-5; 7 bases are shared with TRBD1. The V gene's germline CDR1 is MNHEY and CDR2 SVGAGI. CDR3 size: 14 residues. Trimming cost V 8 bases and J 5 bases; bases outside gene matches: 11. The CDR3 nucleotides read TGTGCCAGCGGGACCGACAGGGTAAGGACTGAAGCTTTCTTT. As protein: CASGTDRVRTEAFF.

V is TRBV7-3 and J is TRBJ2-1; D is uncertain. V lost 3 bases and J 1 base, leaving 10 bases between the germline ends. Germline CDR1 reads SGHTA; CDR2 reads FQGTGA. This CDR3 is 15 amino acids long. CDR3 protein: CASSFAPTSYNEQFF. DNA for the CDR3: TGTGCCAGCAGCTTTGCGCCCACTTCCTACAATGAGCAGTTCTTC.

This chain's CDR3 is CSVDGRIQRPGTSGKVQFF. CDR3 nucleotide sequence: TGCAGCGTTGACGGGAGAATACAACGACCCGGGACTAGCGGGAAAGTGCAGTTCTTC. The genes are TRBV29-1 and TRBJ2-1, with 13 bases matching TRBD2. V was clipped by 3 bases and J by 12 bases; unmatched bases: 23. Germline V gene sequence: CDR1 SQVTM, CDR2 ANQGSEA. This CDR3 is 19 amino acids long.